Reported below is one T cell receptor beta chain. In its sample, this clonotype was seen a few times. The antigen it binds to is not known. No base quality values were provided; no much bigger clone lies one nucleotide off. The TCR beta CDR3 regions were amplified from the RNA transcripts. A first-round RT-PCR of the TCR CDR3 used the HTBI primer set with the Qiagen OneStep RT-PCR kit. The libraries were constructed in a second round of multiplex PCR and then size-selected and purified. Libraries were sequenced paired-end with 100 bp reads on an Illumina HiSeq2000. The original methods were these. SOAPnuke was used to process the raw data, throwing out any read that contained adapters or uncalled bases, had a mean Phred below 15, or lacked an exact constant-primer or identifier match. High-quality paired reads were merged with COPE v1.2.5, and unique nucleotide sequences were defined as clonotypes. Clonotypes were aligned to IMGT TRBV, TRBD and TRBJ reference segments using MiTCR v1.1. Analysis was restricted to V-J combinations with a frequency above 0.0001, which covered 98% to 99.2% of repertoires. The TCS score was defined as the ratio of F50 (clonal expansion) to E x V (chaos), calculated using BLOSUM62-based TCRdist between CDR3 peptides within each V-J. Welch's t-statistics and random forest reduced fewer than 600 V-J features to around 14, which were used in a naive Bayes classifier (R e1071). Starting from the raw public reads, TCRdb applied fastp trimming at Q25, assembled clones with MiXCR and retained in-frame beta chains. All rows with the same CDR3 protein become a single entry with the most common DNA and genes. The V and J calls and clone size are TCRdb's, not the authors'. For this sample the table gives approximately 620,000 distinct CDR3 sequences, of which approximately 13% were detected only once. Approximately 5.7% of the sample lies in the top ten.

The data belong to a study of T cells in Graves' hyperthyroidism and ophthalmopathy (dated by TCRdb to between 2018 and 2020). About the investigation overall: Peripheral blood was sampled at the time of initial diagnosis, prior to any treatment. An independent validation cohort of 18 to 20 hyperthyroidism patients and 17 patients who later progressed to ophthalmopathy tested prospective prediction of ophthalmopathy. The study also compared thyroid tissue and blood T-cell repertoires from a handful of Graves' hyperthyroidism patients. For training and testing, the 100 or so patients in the discovery cohort were randomly divided in a 7:3 ratio. The paper reports TCR Vbeta CDR3 sequencing of approximately 140 peripheral blood samples: under 45 ophthalmopathy, fewer than 80 hyperthyroidism and around 17 progressor patients. Once sampling was done, hyperthyroidism patients were given methimazole at a starting dose of 30 mg daily, whereas ophthalmopathy patients were given high-dose intravenous methylprednisolone. To identify TCR V-J signatures that set the groups apart, the researchers used a discovery cohort of 90 to 100 patients, made up of 43 with Graves' ophthalmopathy and about 55 with stable Graves' hyperthyroidism.

The hyperthyroidism patients were between 18 and 65 years old and newly diagnosed, with a disease duration of less than 2 months. Patients with uncontrolled infections, other autoimmune diseases, pregnancy or lactation were excluded. Diagnoses were established on the basis of clinical symptoms, serum thyroxine and TRAb, thyroid ultrasound, and orbital computed tomography. Blood from progressor patients was drawn when they were first diagnosed with hyperthyroidism, before any ophthalmopathy symptoms appeared. PBMCs were separated from around 9.1 ml of fresh peripheral blood using Ficoll-Paque density gradient centrifugation. Progressor patients were initially diagnosed with Graves' hyperthyroidism and developed ophthalmopathy during follow-up. Total RNA was extracted using Trizol reagent, and RNA quality was assessed on an Agilent 2100 Bioanalyzer. What the work shows at the level of the full study, not this receptor alone: During validation, the model predicted progression to ophthalmopathy a median of about 6.5 months ahead of onset, with almost 71% sensitivity and about 72% specificity. No statistical method was used to set the sample size in advance, and investigators knew the group allocation. A 13 V-J signature model separated ophthalmopathy from stable hyperthyroidism, with 87.88% sensitivity and 81.08% specificity in cross-validation and 80%/75% in testing. Most expanded thyroid clonotypes (frequency above 0.001) were also detected in blood, a finding suggesting that blood repertoires may reflect thyroid immune responses.

From a lookup of the germline V gene, CDR1 and CDR2 are SGHAT and FQNNGV. V is trimmed back by 5 bases and J by 5 bases, and the junction contains 6 bases that no gene match accounts for. The CDR3 contains 14 residues, cysteine and phenylalanine counted. The sequence is cut down to CDR3 DNA, 42 bases in frame from base 1. Sequenced: blood. The TCR comes from a young woman with Graves' hyperthyroidism that later progressed to Graves' ophthalmopathy. Recombination linked TRBV11-2 to TRBJ2-5, and 9 bases in between align with TRBD1. The bases read TGTGCCAGCAGCCAGTCGACAGGGGGGGAGACCCAGTACTTC. Its translation reads: CASSQSTGGETQYF.